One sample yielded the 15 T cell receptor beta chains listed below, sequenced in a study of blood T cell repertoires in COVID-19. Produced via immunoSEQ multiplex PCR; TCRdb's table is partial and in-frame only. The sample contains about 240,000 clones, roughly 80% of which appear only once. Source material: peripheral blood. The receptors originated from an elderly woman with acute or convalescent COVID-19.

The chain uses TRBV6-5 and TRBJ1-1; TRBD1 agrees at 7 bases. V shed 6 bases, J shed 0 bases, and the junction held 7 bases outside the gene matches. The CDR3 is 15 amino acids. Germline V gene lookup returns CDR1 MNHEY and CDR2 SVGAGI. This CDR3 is CASRPQGGMNTEAFF. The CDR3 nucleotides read TGTGCCAGCAGGCCTCAGGGGGGTATGAACACTGAAGCTTTCTTT.

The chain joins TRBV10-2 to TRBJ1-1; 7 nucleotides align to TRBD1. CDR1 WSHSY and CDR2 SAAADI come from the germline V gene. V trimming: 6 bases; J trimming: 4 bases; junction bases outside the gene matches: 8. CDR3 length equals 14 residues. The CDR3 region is CASSPTGSATEAFF. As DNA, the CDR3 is TGCGCCAGCAGCCCGACAGGGTCGGCCACTGAAGCTTTCTTT.

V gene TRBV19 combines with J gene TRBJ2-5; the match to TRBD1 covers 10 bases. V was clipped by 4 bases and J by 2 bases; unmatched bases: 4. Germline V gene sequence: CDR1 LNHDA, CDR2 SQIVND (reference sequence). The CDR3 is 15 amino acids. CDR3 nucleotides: TGTGCCAGTAGTAGGGACAGGGGTAAACAAGAGACCCAGTACTTC. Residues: CASSRDRGKQETQYF.

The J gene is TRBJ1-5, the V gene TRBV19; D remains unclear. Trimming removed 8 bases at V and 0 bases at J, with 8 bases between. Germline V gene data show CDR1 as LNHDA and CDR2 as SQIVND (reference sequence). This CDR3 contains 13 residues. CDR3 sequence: CASCHSSNQPQHF. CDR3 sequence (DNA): TGTGCCAGTTGCCATAGTAGCAATCAGCCCCAGCATTTT.

In DNA form, the CDR3 reads TGCGCCAGCAGCACTAGACCCGGGAGCCATGAAGCTTTCTTT. Amino acids: CASSTRPGSHEAFF. The chain combines TRBV5-1 with TRBJ1-1; D not resolved. Trimming took off 4 bases at V and 7 bases at J, with 17 bases between the two ends. Germline CDR1 reads SGHRS; CDR2 reads YFSETQ. This CDR3 has 14 residues. Looking up the rest from reference TRBV5-1 and TRBJ1-1 gives the full variable domain: KAGVTQTPRYLIKTRGQQVTLSCSPISGHRSVSWYQQTPGQGLQFLFEYFSETQRNKGNFPGRFSGRQFSNSRSEMNVSTLELGDSALYLCASSTRPGSHEAFFGQGTRLTVV.

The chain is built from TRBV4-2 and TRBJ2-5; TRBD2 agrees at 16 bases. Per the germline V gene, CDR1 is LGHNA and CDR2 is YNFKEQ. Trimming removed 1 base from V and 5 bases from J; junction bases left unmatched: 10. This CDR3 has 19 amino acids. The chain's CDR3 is CASSQGSGTSGGAGETQYF. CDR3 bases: TGTGCCAGCAGCCAAGGCTCTGGGACTAGCGGGGGGGCCGGGGAGACCCAGTACTTC.

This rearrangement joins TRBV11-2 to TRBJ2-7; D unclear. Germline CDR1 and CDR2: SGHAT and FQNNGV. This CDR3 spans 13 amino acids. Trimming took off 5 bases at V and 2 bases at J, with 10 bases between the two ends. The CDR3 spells CASSIQATYEQYF. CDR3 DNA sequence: TGTGCCAGCAGCATCCAGGCTACCTACGAGCAGTACTTC. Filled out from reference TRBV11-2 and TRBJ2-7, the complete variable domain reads EAGVAQSPRYKIIEKRQSVAFWCNPISGHATLYWYQQILGQGPKLLIQFQNNGVVDDSQLPKDRFSAERLKGVDSTLKIQPAKLEDSAVYLCASSIQATYEQYFGPGTRLTVT.

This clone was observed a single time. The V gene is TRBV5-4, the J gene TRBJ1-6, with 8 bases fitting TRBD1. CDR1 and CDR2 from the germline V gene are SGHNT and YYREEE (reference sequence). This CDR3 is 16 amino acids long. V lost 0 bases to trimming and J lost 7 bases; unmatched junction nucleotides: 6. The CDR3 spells CASSLEPGQVNSPLHF. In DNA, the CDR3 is TGTGCCAGCAGCTTGGAGCCGGGACAGGTCAATTCACCCCTCCACTTT.

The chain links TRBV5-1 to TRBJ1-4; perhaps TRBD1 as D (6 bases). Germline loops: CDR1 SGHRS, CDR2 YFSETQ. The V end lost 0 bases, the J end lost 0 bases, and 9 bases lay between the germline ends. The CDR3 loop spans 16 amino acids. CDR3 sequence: CASSLDRESTNEKLFF. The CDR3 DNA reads TGCGCCAGCAGCTTGGACAGGGAGTCAACTAATGAAAAACTGTTTTTT.

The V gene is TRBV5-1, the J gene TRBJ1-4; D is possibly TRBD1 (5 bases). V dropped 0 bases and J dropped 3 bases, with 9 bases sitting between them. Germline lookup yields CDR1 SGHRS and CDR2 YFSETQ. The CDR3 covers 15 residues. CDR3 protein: CASSLEAGPNEKLFF. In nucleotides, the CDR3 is TGCGCCAGCAGCTTGGAGGCAGGGCCTAATGAAAAACTGTTTTTT. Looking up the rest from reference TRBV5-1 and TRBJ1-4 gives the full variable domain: KAGVTQTPRYLIKTRGQQVTLSCSPISGHRSVSWYQQTPGQGLQFLFEYFSETQRNKGNFPGRFSGRQFSNSRSEMNVSTLELGDSALYLCASSLEAGPNEKLFFGSGTQLSVL.

Here the CDR3 DNA reads TGTGCCAGCAGTCCGACGGGAGGGGGTGAAGCTTTCTTT. It codes for CASSPTGGGEAFF. The J gene is TRBJ1-1, the V gene TRBV2; D is perhaps TRBD1 (6 bases). The CDR3 loop spans 13 amino acids. V lost 5 bases to trimming and J lost 7 bases, with 14 bases between them. Germline loops: CDR1 SNHLY, CDR2 FYNNEI.

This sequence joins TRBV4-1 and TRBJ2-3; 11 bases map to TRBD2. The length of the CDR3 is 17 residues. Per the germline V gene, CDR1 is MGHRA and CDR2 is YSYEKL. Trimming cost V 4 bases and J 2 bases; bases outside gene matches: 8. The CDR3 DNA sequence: TGCGCCAGCAGCCCCCGGACTAGCGGGTTTACCACAGATACGCAGTATTTT. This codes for CASSPRTSGFTTDTQYF.

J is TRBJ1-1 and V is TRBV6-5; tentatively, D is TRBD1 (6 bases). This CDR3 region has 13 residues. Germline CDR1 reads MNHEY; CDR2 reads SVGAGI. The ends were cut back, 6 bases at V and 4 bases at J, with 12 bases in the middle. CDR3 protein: CASSRTGSTEAFF. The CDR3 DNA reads TGTGCCAGCAGCCGAACAGGGTCCACTGAAGCTTTCTTT.

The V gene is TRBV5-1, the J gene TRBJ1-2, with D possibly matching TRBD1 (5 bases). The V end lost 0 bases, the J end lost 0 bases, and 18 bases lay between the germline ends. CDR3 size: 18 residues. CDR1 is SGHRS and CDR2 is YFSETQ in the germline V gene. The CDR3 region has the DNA TGCGCCAGCAGCTTGGCCGGTGGGCAGGGCAGACCTAACTATGGCTACACCTTC. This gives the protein CASSLAGGQGRPNYGYTF.

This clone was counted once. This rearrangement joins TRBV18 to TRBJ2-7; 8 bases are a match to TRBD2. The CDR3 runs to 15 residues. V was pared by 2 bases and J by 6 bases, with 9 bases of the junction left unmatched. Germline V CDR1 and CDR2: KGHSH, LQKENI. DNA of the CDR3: TGTGCCAGCTCACCATCCCGGGGGGGCCCCGTCGAGCAGTACTTC. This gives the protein CASSPSRGGPVEQYF.